The clone carrying this T cell receptor beta chain was recorded a few times. As processed by the authors: Reference gene primer amplification gave estimated nucleated cell counts. Produced via immunoSEQ multiplex PCR; TCRdb's table is partial and in-frame only. Clone size and V and J calls were adopted from that table, with D and trimming inferred from the DNA. The sample lists approximately 120,000 clones, roughly 86% occurring once. The CDR3 totals 17 residues. The V and J ends lost 2 bases and 1 base, in that order; junction bases with no gene match: 5. CDR1 and CDR2 from the germline V gene are SGHAT and FQNNGV. This record comes from a study of blood T cell repertoires in COVID-19. Study-wide background: Some COVID-19 samples were acute and others convalescent; all came from the United States, Italy and Spain.

The TCR originated in a woman aged 45 to 65 who had recovered from COVID-19. The V call is TRBV11-2, the J call TRBJ1-2; 12 nucleotides agree with TRBD1. The specimen was peripheral blood. The CDR3 DNA reads as TGTGCCAGCAGCTTAAGGGACAGGGGGCTTGATAACTATGGCTACACCTTC. Its translation is CASSLRDRGLDNYGYTF.